This T cell receptor beta chain was identified during a study of blood T cell repertoires in COVID-19 (dated by TCRdb to about 2020). Looking at the study overall: Samples covering the acute and convalescent phases of COVID-19 were provided by collaborators in the United States, Italy and Spain. The repertoires were released in a freely available public database intended as a resource for research on the immune response to SARS-CoV-2. Deeply sampled blood TCRbeta repertoires from subjects exposed to, actively infected with, or recovered from COVID-19 were included in the dataset. The prospective study material was composed of cDNA or gDNA derived from T cells, B-cell-depleted T cells, or PBMCs. Sample metadata almost always included a de-identified subject ID, COVID-19 status, age in years and sex. Samples came from the ongoing ImmuneRACE study (first 160 participants) plus 1,254 subjects from 6 global collaborators. Where available, HLA class I and class II types were taken from metadata supplied by the sample provider and were not determined by assay-based typing. On the study overall, not on this receptor specifically: Clinical and demographic metadata were provided uncurated, with the amount varying by source and participant.

The CDR1 and CDR2 encoded by the germline V gene are MRHNA and SNTAGT. The germline V and J ends show losses of 3 bases and 3 bases respectively, and no gene match explains 4 bases of the junction. From the cysteine up to the phenylalanine, the CDR3 has a length of 15 residues. The DNA shown is the 45-base CDR3, in frame from base 1. The immunoSEQ Assay, a bias-controlled multiplex PCR, was used to amplify TCRbeta CDR3 regions from genomic DNA. The study's own analysis went as follows. The number of nucleated cells in each sample was estimated by amplification of reference gene primers within the assay. Sequence reads were collapsed and filtered to measure the absolute abundance of every unique TCRbeta CDR3 rearrangement. For each sample, productive Simpson clonality was calculated by taking the square root of Simpson's diversity index across productive rearrangements. TCRdb holds this immuneACCESS table with in-frame rearrangements only. Some clones are missing; in checked studies, unresolved V genes explain under half, and the rest has no known cause. V and J calls and clone size are as listed in that table; D and trimming were resolved from the DNA. Recorded for this sample are about 220,000 clones; 70% to 85% of them occurred a single time. Jointly, the top ten make up around 3.4% of the sample.

Enrolling through a virtual design, the prospective study's participants ranged in age from roughly 18 to 90 years and lived across 20 to 30 United States geographic areas. Cohort assignment in the prospective study relied on participant-reported clinical history from a screening survey and a study questionnaire. For ImmuneRACE Cohort 3, a participant was defined as recovered based on two consecutive negative NP/OP PCR tests, clearance by a healthcare professional, or resolution of symptoms. In the prospective study, whole blood, serum and a nasopharyngeal or oropharyngeal swab were collected from each participant by mobile phlebotomists. Prospective study participants could optionally give additional blood draws and questionnaires over an approximately 2-month period. Before DNA extraction, blood samples from the prospective study were shipped at room temperature or frozen. A remark on this clone: Which antigen it targets is not known. No much larger clonotype is one base removed from it; base qualities were not supplied.

The clonotype originates from a woman in her sixties who had recovered from COVID-19. Sequenced material: PBMCs or T cells enriched from blood (not recorded which). This receptor chain uses TRBV6-4 and TRBJ2-3; 9 middle bases align to TRBD2. CDR3 sequence: CASSERGGETDTQYF. The base sequence is TGTGCCAGCAGTGAGCGGGGGGGCGAAACAGATACGCAGTATTTT.